Listed below are T cell receptor beta chains from one sample, sequenced in a study of blood T cell repertoires in COVID-19. Clones were sequenced by immunoSEQ multiplex PCR, and TCRdb holds only the in-frame ones, with some missing. The data show about 44,000 clones, nearly 90% seen once. Sequenced: peripheral blood. These receptor sequences come from a man aged 70 or older with active COVID-19. The CDR3 runs from the conserved cysteine through the conserved F or W. D genes are given only for firm matches.

CDR3 protein	CDR3 DNA	D gene	V gene	J gene
CSARLSNEQFF	TGCAGTGCTAGGCTTAGTAATGAGCAGTTCTTC	NA	TRBV20-1	TRBJ2-1
CASSAASGTSTDTQYF	TGTGCCAGCAGCGCCGCTAGCGGAACTAGCACAGATACGCAGTATTTT	TRBD2	TRBV7-6	TRBJ2-3
CASSINTGYGYTF	TGTGCCAGTAGTATTAACACAGGCTATGGCTACACCTTC	NA	TRBV19	TRBJ1-2
CASSPLRLQGESGNTIYF	TGTGCCAGCAGCCCCCTACGTCTTCAGGGGGAATCTGGAAACACCATATATTTT	TRBD1	TRBV3-1/TRBV3-2	TRBJ1-3
CASRETGTGELFF	TGTGCCAGCAGAGAAACAGGGACCGGGGAGCTGTTTTTT	NA	TRBV12-3/TRBV12-4	TRBJ2-2
CASSLGIGKRGSTDTQYF	TGTGCCAGCAGCTTGGGGATCGGGAAGCGGGGGAGCACAGATACGCAGTATTTT	TRBD2	TRBV5-5	TRBJ2-3
CASSQGTISEEATQYF	TGTGCCAGCAGCCAAGGGACTATCTCCGAGGAAGCTACGCAGTATTTT	NA	TRBV4-2	TRBJ2-3
CASSSQGGSPLHF	TGTGCCAGCAGTTCCCAGGGGGGATCACCCCTCCACTTT	TRBD1	TRBV7-2	TRBJ1-6
CASSLRLNTEAFF	TGTGCCAGCAGCTTGAGATTGAACACTGAAGCTTTCTTT	NA	TRBV7-3	TRBJ1-1
CATSLGPGQPYQETQYF	TGTGCCACCAGCCTCGGTCCGGGACAGCCGTACCAAGAGACCCAGTACTTC	TRBD1	TRBV15	TRBJ2-5
CASSQVLNGIANTGELFF	TGTGCCAGCAGCCAAGTATTAAACGGGATTGCGAACACCGGGGAGCTGTTTTTT	NA	TRBV4-2	TRBJ2-2
CASSVGGVPFF	TGTGCCAGCAGCGTAGGTGGAGTACCCTTCTTC	NA	TRBV28	TRBJ2-1
CASSQDRLARTGELFF	TGCGCCAGCAGCCAAGATCGACTAGCGAGGACCGGGGAGCTGTTTTTT	TRBD2	TRBV4-3	TRBJ2-2
CASSGRDRGSSPLHF	TGCGCCAGCAGCGGCCGGGACAGGGGCTCTTCACCCCTCCACTTT	TRBD1	TRBV5-1	TRBJ1-6